This T cell receptor (beta chain) derives from a study of cytomegalovirus exposure and HLA in healthy donors. General study points: In a later analysis, CMV-associated beta chains were mostly HLA-associated, it appeared. A later analysis reportedly found fewer N-insertions in an Asian-associated ancestry cluster than the approximately 660-donor mean. It was approximately 150 TCR beta chains that were listed as cytomegalovirus-associated. In a later analysis, specific HLA alleles were associated with approximately 16,000 TCR beta sequences at a 0.05 false discovery rate.

PCR amplification relied on 60 Vbeta primers (plus 13 Jbeta primers). Assay used: immunoSEQ multiplex PCR; TCRdb lists only in-frame clones, some missing. This table has 150,000 to 200,000 clones, approximately 81% appearing once. CDR1 is MNHEY, CDR2 SMNVEV, per germline (reference sequence). This CDR3 has 15 amino acids. Trimming removed 7 bases at V and 5 bases at J, with 15 bases between. As regards this clone: Its antigen is unidentified.

The clonotype comes from a woman in her 30s in good health and CMV-seronegative. Sequenced: PBMCs. The chain uses TRBV27 and TRBJ1-6; D uncertain. Here the CDR3 DNA reads TGTGCCAGCAACTCTTGGGCCAGTGATAATTCACCCCTCCACTTT. It is translated as CASNSWASDNSPLHF.